Shown below are 13 T cell receptor beta chains from a single sample sequenced in a study of beta chain features in type 1 diabetes. Expressed TCRB transcripts were sequenced, since all the RNA that had been isolated was reverse transcribed. Sequencing used immunoSEQ multiplex PCR; TCRdb keeps in-frame clones, though not all of them. The sample carries 150,000 to 160,000 clones, 11% recorded once. The material sequenced was central memory CD4+ T cells from blood. The receptors come from a man in his late teens or twenties in good health.

The DNA for the CDR3 is TGTGCCAGCAGCTCCCTCGGGGACTCCTATGGCTACACCTTC. Amino acid sequence: CASSSLGDSYGYTF. This chain connects TRBV5-6 to TRBJ1-2; D may be TRBD1 (5 bases). V was shortened by 3 bases and J by 4 bases, with 13 bases between the two germline ends. The germline gives CDR1 SGHDT, CDR2 YYEEEE. The CDR3 covers 14 residues.

This clone appeared a few times. The chain joins TRBV4-1 to TRBJ2-1; the match to TRBD1 covers 10 bases. This CDR3 has 17 amino acids. The ends lost 4 bases at V and 0 bases at J; junction bases unmatched: 6. Germline CDR1 is MGHRA and CDR2 is YSYEKL. The CDR3 region has the DNA TGCGCCAGCAGCCGGACAGGGGGTGAGAGCTCCTACAATGAGCAGTTCTTC. It translates to CASSRTGGESSYNEQFF.

The V call is TRBV30, the J call TRBJ1-2, with D perhaps matching TRBD1 (5 bases). The CDR3 is 12 residues long. The germline V gene has CDR1 GTSNPN and CDR2 SVGIG (reference sequence). Trimming removed 4 bases from V and 8 bases from J, with 14 bases in between. The CDR3 sequence: CAWTTRGVGYTF. Written as DNA, the CDR3 is TGTGCCTGGACCACCCGGGGGGTCGGCTACACCTTC.

The genes are TRBV7-9 and TRBJ2-5; D is perhaps TRBD1 (6 bases). The CDR3 has 14 amino acids. The ends were cut back, 6 bases at V and 3 bases at J, with 14 bases in the middle. Germline CDR1 and CDR2: SEHNR and FQNEAQ (reference sequence). The DNA for the CDR3 is TGTGCCAGCAGGCATTACCAGGGGAAAGAGACCCAGTACTTC. It encodes CASRHYQGKETQYF.

The V gene is TRBV28, the J gene TRBJ1-2; D is uncertain. V lost 5 bases, J lost 5 bases, and 9 bases lay in between. Per the germline V gene, CDR1 is MDHEN and CDR2 is SYDVKM. The CDR3 is made up of 12 amino acids. CDR3 in DNA: TGTGCCAGCAGTAGCTTTTATTATGGCTACACCTTC. Translated: CASSSFYYGYTF.

The chain uses TRBV5-1 and TRBJ1-2; D possibly corresponds to TRBD1 (6 bases). V was cut by 3 bases and J by 1 base, with 13 bases left in between. CDR3 length: 15 amino acids. The germline CDR1 and CDR2 sequences are SGHRS and YFSETQ. CDR3 in DNA: TGCGCCAGCAGCTCCACGGCCAGGGGTAACTATGGCTACACCTTC. Residues: CASSSTARGNYGYTF.

The gene calls are TRBV7-7 and TRBJ2-3; D may be TRBD1 (6 bases). Germline V gene lookup returns CDR1 SSHAT and CDR2 FNYEAQ (reference sequence). Deletions cut 5 bases from V and 4 bases from J, with 13 bases between. This CDR3 contains 14 residues. The CDR3 loop is CASSPHRGSDTQYF. CDR3 nucleotides: TGTGCCAGCAGCCCCCATAGGGGGTCAGATACGCAGTATTTT.

A few counts support this clone. This chain joins TRBV15 and TRBJ1-2; D remains unclear. V lost 5 bases to trimming and J lost 0 bases, with 10 bases between them. Germline CDR1 reads LNHNV; CDR2 reads YYDKDF (reference sequence). The CDR3 length is 14 residues. The CDR3 coding sequence is TGTGCCACCAGCCCCCAAGGAACTAACTATGGCTACACCTTC. Its translation: CATSPQGTNYGYTF.

The chain carries TRBV9 and TRBJ2-3; D remains ambiguous. The CDR3 contains 14 residues. Deletions cut 3 bases from V and 1 base from J, with 9 bases between. The germline CDR1 and CDR2 sequences are SGDLS and YYNGEE. The chain's CDR3 is CASSGGLRTDTQYF. The CDR3, as DNA: TGTGCCAGCAGCGGCGGATTACGCACAGATACGCAGTATTTT. The variable domain in full, with the rest retrieved from reference TRBV9 and TRBJ2-3, is DSGVTQTPKHLITATGQRVTLRCSPRSGDLSVYWYQQSLDQGLQFLIQYYNGEERAKGNILERFSAQQFPDLHSELNLSSLELGDSALYFCASSGGLRTDTQYFGPGTRLTVL.

The chain joins TRBV28 to TRBJ2-7, with D unclear. Germline-derived CDR1 and CDR2 are MDHEN and SYDVKM. Trimming took off 5 bases at V and 4 bases at J, with 9 bases between the two ends. The CDR3 sequence is 12 residues long. The CDR3 loop reads CASSTKRYEQYF. The CDR3, as DNA: TGTGCCAGCAGTACTAAGAGATACGAGCAGTACTTC.

In its sample, this clone was seen a few times. The rearrangement joins TRBV30 to TRBJ2-7; D is tentatively TRBD1 or TRBD2 (5 bases each). CDR1 is GTSNPN and CDR2 is SVGIG in the germline V gene (reference sequence). Deletions cut 0 bases from V and 2 bases from J, with 14 bases between. The CDR3 extends over 15 amino acids. CDR3 protein: CAWSVRRGTPYEQYF. The CDR3 DNA reads TGTGCCTGGAGTGTACGAAGAGGGACCCCCTACGAGCAGTACTTC.

The J gene is TRBJ2-1, the V gene TRBV5-4, with 7 bases lining up with TRBD2. CDR3 length: 17 residues. In germline, CDR1 is SGHNT, CDR2 YYREEE (reference sequence). The ends lost 4 bases at V and 5 bases at J; junction bases unmatched: 15. The CDR3 loop reads CASSVGRGGTTNNEQFF. CDR3 coding DNA: TGTGCCAGCAGCGTCGGCCGGGGCGGGACTACCAACAATGAGCAGTTCTTC.

This clone was seen more than once but under ten times. The chain uses TRBV6-6 and TRBJ1-2; D unresolved. Per the germline V gene, CDR1 is MNHNY and CDR2 is SVGAGI (reference sequence). Trimming removed 0 bases from V and 6 bases from J, with 14 bases in between. CDR3 size: 15 residues. The CDR3 sequence is CASSYSLNLADGYTF. The CDR3 bases are TGTGCCAGCAGTTACTCCCTGAATTTGGCTGATGGCTACACCTTC.